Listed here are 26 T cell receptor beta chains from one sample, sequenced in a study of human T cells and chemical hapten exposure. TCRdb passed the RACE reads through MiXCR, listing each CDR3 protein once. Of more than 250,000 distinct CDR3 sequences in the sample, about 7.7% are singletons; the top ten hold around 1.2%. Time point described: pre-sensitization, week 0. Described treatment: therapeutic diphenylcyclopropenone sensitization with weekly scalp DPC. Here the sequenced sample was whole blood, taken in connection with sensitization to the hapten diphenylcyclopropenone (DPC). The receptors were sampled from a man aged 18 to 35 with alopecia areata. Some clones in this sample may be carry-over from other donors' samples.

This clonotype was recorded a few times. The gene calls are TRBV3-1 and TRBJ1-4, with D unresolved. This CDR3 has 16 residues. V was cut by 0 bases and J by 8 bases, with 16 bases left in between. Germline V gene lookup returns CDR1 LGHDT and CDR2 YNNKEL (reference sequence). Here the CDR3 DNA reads TGTGCCAGCAGCCAAGATTTCTCGGAGAGTACAGAAAAACTGTTTTTT. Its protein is CASSQDFSESTEKLFF.

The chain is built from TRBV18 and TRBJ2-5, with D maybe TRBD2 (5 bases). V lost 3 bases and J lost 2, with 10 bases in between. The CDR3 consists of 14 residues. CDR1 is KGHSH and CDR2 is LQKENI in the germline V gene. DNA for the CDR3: TGTGCCAGCTCACCGATGGACTTACAAGAGACCCAGTACTTC. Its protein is CASSPMDLQETQYF. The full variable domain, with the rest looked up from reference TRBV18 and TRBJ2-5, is NAGVMQNPRHLVRRRGQEARLRCSPMKGHSHVYWYRQLPEEGLKFMVYLQKENIIDESGMPKERFSAEFPKEGPSILRIQQVVRGDSAAYFCASSPMDLQETQYFGPGTRLLVL.

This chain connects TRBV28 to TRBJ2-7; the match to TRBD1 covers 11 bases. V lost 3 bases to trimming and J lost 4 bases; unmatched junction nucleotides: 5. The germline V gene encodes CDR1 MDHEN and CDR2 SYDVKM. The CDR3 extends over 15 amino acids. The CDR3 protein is CASSLDRGRLYEQYF. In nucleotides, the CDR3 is TGTGCCAGCAGTTTGGACAGGGGGCGGCTATACGAGCAGTACTTC. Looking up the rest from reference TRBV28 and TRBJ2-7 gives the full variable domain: DVKVTQSSRYLVKRTGEKVFLECVQDMDHENMFWYRQDPGLGLRLIYFSYDVKMKEKGDIPEGYSVSREKKERFSLILESASTNQTSMYLCASSLDRGRLYEQYFGPGTRLTVT.

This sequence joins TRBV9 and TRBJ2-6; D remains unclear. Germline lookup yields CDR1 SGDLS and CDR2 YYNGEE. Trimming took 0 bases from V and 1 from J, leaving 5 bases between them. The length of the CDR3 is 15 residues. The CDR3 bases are TGTGCCAGCAGCGTAGATCTGTCTGGGGCCAACGTCCTGACTTTC. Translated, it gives CASSVDLSGANVLTF.

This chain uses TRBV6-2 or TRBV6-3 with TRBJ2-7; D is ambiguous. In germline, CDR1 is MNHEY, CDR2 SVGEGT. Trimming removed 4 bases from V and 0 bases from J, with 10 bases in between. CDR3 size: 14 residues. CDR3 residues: CASSSSLSSYEQYF. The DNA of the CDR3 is TGTGCCAGCAGTTCTTCCCTGAGCTCCTACGAGCAGTACTTC.

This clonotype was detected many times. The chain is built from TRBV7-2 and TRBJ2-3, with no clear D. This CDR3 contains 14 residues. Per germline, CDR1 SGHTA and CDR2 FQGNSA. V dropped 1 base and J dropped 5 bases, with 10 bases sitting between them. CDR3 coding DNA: TGTGCCAGCAGCTTAGGGCCGAGCCGAGATACGCAGTATTTT. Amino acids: CASSLGPSRDTQYF. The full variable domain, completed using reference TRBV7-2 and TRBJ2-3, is GAGVSQSPSNKVTEKGKDVELRCDPISGHTALYWYRQSLGQGLEFLIYFQGNSAPDKSGLPSDRFSAERTGGSVSTLTIQRTQQEDSAVYLCASSLGPSRDTQYFGPGTRLTVL.

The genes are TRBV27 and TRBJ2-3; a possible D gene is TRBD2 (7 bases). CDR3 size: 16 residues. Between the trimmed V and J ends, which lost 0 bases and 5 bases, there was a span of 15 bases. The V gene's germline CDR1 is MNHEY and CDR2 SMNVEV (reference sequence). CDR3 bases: TGTGCCAGCAGTTTATCCGGGGGGCTTGGGGTAGATACGCAGTATTTT. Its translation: CASSLSGGLGVDTQYF.

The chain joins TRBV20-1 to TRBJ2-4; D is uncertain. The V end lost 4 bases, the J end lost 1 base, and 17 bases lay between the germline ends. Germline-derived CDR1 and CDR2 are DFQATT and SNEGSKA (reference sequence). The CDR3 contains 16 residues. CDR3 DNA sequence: TGCAGTGCTACCCTATCTTCGTATCCTGCCAAAAACATTCAGTACTTC. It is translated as CSATLSSYPAKNIQYF.

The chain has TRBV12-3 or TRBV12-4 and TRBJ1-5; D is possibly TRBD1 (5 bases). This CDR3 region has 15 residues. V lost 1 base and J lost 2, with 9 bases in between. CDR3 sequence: CASSLVRRGNQPQHF. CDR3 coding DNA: TGTGCCAGCAGTTTAGTACGCAGGGGCAATCAGCCCCAGCATTTT.

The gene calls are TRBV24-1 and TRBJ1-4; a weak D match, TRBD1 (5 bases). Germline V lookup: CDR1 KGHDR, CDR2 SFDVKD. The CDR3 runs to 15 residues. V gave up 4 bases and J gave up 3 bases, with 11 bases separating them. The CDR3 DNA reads TGTGCCACCAGTGACCAACAGGACTCTAATGAAAAACTGTTTTTT. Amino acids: CATSDQQDSNEKLFF.

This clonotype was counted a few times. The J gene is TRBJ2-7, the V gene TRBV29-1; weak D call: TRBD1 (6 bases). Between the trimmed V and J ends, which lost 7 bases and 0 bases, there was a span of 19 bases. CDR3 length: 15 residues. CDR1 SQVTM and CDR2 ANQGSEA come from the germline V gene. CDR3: CSAQNRELNSYEQYF. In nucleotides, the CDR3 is TGCAGCGCCCAGAACAGGGAGCTAAACTCCTACGAGCAGTACTTC.

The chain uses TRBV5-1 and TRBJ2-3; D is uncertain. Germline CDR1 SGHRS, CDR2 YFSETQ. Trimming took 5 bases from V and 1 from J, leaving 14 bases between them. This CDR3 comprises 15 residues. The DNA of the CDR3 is TGCGCCAGCAGTCTAGGGAACTCTCGCACAGATACGCAGTATTTT. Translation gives CASSLGNSRTDTQYF. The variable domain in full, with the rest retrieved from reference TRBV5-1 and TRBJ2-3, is KAGVTQTPRYLIKTRGQQVTLSCSPISGHRSVSWYQQTPGQGLQFLFEYFSETQRNKGNFPGRFSGRQFSNSRSEMNVSTLELGDSALYLCASSLGNSRTDTQYFGPGTRLTVL.

CDR3 nucleotide sequence: TGTGCCAGCAGTTGGGGGTTACTAGCAGGAGGGGCAGATACGCAGTATTTT. Protein: CASSWGLLAGGADTQYF. This sequence joins TRBV12-3 or TRBV12-4 and TRBJ2-3; the D gene is possibly TRBD2 (6 bases). This CDR3 has 17 amino acids. Trimming took off 4 bases at V and 4 bases at J, with 21 bases between the two ends.

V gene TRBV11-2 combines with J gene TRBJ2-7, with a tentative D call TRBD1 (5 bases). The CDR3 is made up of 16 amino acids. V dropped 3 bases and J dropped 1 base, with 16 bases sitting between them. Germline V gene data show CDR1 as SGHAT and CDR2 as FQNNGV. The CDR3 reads CASSFGARDPSYEQYV. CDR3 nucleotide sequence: TGTGCCAGCAGCTTTGGAGCCAGGGATCCTTCCTACGAGCAGTACGTC.

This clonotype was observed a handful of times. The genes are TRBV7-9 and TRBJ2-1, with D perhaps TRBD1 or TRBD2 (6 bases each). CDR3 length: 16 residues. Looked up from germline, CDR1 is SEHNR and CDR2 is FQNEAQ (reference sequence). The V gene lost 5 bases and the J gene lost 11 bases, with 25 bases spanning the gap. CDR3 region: CASSRGGWGAGAKQFF. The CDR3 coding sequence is TGTGCCAGCAGCCGAGGGGGATGGGGAGCGGGTGCGAAGCAGTTCTTC.

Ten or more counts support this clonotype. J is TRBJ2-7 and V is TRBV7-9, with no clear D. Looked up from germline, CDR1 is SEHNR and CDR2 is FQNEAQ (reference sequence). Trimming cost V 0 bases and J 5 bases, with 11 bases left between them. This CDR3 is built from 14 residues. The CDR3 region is CASSLADHYNEQYF. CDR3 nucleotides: TGTGCCAGCAGCTTAGCGGATCACTACAACGAGCAGTACTTC.

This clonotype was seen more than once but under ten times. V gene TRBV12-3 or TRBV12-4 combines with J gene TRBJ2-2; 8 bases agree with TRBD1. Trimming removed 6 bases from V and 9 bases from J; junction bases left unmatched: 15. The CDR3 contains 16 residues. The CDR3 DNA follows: TGTGCCAGCAGCCGAGGACAGGGCGTATTTCTCAGGGAGCTGTTTTTT. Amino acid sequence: CASSRGQGVFLRELFF.

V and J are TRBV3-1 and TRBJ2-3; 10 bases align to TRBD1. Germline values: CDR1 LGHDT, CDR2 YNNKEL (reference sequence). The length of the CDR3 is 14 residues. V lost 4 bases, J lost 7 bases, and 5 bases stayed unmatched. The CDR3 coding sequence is TGTGCCAGCAGCCCGGGACAGGGGAAATATACGCAGTATTTT. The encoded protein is CASSPGQGKYTQYF.

CDR3 amino acids: CATNPGFYTEAFF. CDR3 sequence (DNA): TGTGCCACAAATCCAGGGTTTTACACTGAAGCTTTCTTT. The chain uses TRBV15 and TRBJ1-1, with D tentatively TRBD1 (5 bases). CDR3 length: 13 residues. CDR1 and CDR2 (germline): LNHNV, YYDKDF (reference sequence). Trimming shortened V by 9 bases and J by 3 bases, and 14 bases separated the two germline ends.

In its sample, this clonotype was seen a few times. CDR3 sequence reads: CASSLEDRRNEKLFF. In DNA, the CDR3 is TGTGCCAGCAGCTTAGAGGACAGACGTAATGAAAAACTGTTTTTT. The rearrangement links TRBV11-2 to TRBJ1-4, with a weak D call TRBD1 (6 bases). Per the germline V gene, CDR1 is SGHAT and CDR2 is FQNNGV. This CDR3 is built from 15 residues. The V end was cut by 0 bases, the J end by 4 bases, with 9 bases between.

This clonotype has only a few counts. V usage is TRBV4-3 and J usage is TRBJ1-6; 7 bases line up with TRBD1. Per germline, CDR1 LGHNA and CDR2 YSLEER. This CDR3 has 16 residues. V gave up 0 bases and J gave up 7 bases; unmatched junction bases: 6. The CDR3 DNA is TGCGCCAGCAGCCAAGAATACGGACAGGAGAATTCACCCCTCCACTTT. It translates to CASSQEYGQENSPLHF.

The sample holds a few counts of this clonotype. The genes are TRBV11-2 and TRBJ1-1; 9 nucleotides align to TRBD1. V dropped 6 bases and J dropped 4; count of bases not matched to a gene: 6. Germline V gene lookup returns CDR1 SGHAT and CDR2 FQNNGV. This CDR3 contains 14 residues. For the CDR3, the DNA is TGTGCCAGCAGGCCCGGACAGGGGCGCACTGAAGCTTTCTTT. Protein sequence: CASRPGQGRTEAFF.

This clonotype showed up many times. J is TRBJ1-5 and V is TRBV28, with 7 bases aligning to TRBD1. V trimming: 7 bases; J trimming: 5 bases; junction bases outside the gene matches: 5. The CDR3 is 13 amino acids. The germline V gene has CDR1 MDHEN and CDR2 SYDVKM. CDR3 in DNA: TGTGCCAGCACCCGTGGACAGGATCAGCCCCAGCATTTT. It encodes CASTRGQDQPQHF.

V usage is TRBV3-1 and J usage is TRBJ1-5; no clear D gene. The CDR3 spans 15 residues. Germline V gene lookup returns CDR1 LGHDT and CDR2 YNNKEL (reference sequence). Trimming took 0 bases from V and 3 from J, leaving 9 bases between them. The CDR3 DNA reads TGTGCCAGCAGCCAAGACGGCAGACTCAATCAGCCCCAGCATTTT. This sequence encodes CASSQDGRLNQPQHF.

The CDR3 spells CSAYLRWAFF. CDR3 nucleotides: TGCAGTGCTTACCTACGCTGGGCTTTCTTT. The chain couples TRBV20-1 to TRBJ1-1; D is undetermined. V was clipped by 5 bases and J by 11 bases, with 12 bases between them. Germline CDR1 reads DFQATT; CDR2 reads SNEGSKA (reference sequence). This CDR3 is built from 10 residues.

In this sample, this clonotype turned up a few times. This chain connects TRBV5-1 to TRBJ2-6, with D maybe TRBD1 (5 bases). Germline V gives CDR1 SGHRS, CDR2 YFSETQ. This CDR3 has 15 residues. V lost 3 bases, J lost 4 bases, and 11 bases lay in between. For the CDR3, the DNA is TGCGCCAGCAGCTCCCAGGGCGGCGGGGCCAACGTCCTGACTTTC. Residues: CASSSQGGGANVLTF.